This T cell receptor (beta chain) emerged from a study of radiotherapy plus CTLA-4 blockade in lung cancer. Overall study context: Objective responses emerged in about 20% of patients, and over 30% attained disease control.

Generated by immunoSEQ multiplex PCR, the TCRdb table keeps only in-frame clones and is missing some. This sample has approximately 100,000 clones, with 80% to 85% found just once. The germline V gene has CDR1 MNHEY and CDR2 SMNVEV (reference sequence). The CDR3 is made up of 15 amino acids. V gave up 6 bases and J gave up 0 bases; unmatched junction bases: 5. The gene calls are TRBV27 and TRBJ2-7; 10 positions match TRBD1. The specimen comprised peripheral blood, sampled from a patient treated with radiotherapy plus ipilimumab. The sequence derives from a human donor with non-small cell lung cancer who had a partial response to radiotherapy plus ipilimumab. The CDR3 region has the DNA TGTGCCAGCAGCCCTGACAGGGGGCACTCCTACGAGCAGTACTTC. Residues: CASSPDRGHSYEQYF.